This T cell receptor beta chain was captured in a study of chemoradiotherapy in HPV16-positive cancers. Study context: Functional T-cell assays on a couple of HPV16-positive patients' cells defined candidate HPV-specific clones and common TCR motifs.

Regarding the study as a whole: Candidate HPV-specific clones and E7-related TCR motifs grew in tumor during treatment. Only two HPV16-positive patients supplied the functional HPV-specificity definition.

Measured with immunoSEQ multiplex PCR; TCRdb has only the in-frame clones, and not every one. In the table there are 9,500 to 11,000 clones, about four fifths of which are singletons. Samples were taken several times over chemoradiotherapy. To note about this clone: What it binds is not known.

The V segment lost 8 bases and the J segment 2 bases; nucleotides outside the gene matches: 23. Per germline, CDR1 SGHVS and CDR2 FQNEAQ. The CDR3 has 19 amino acids. The clonotype originates from a human donor with HPV-associated anogenital cancer. The source material was tumor tissue, sampled from a patient who underwent chemoradiotherapy. The chain is built from TRBV7-8 and TRBJ1-2; the match to TRBD1 covers 7 bases. CDR3 nucleotide sequence: TGTGCCAGCTCGCTTTTTTACGGACAGGTTGAAACATTCAACTATGGCTACACCTTC. Its protein is CASSLFYGQVETFNYGYTF.